The rows below give T cell receptor beta chains drawn from one sample of a study of T-cell reconstitution after alpha-beta-depleted transplantation in children. TCRdb re-derived calls from the PCR reads in MiXCR, one entry per CDR3 protein. The sample has approximately 390,000 distinct CDR3 sequences, 9.5% to 13% seen once. This material consisted of PBMCs from the stem cell graft donor, taken from the stem cell graft. Receptor source: a human donor who donated a stem cell graft to a child with acute myeloid leukemia. Both conserved end residues are part of each CDR3. Each record gives: J gene, V gene, D gene, clone size, CDR3 protein, CDR3 DNA. The D gene is left open where the match is weak. Expanded clones are given a class, and other clones once, few, many or no size at all.

j_gene: TRBJ1-1; v_gene: TRBV20-1; d_gene: -; abundance: few; CDR3aa: CSARPSGGVNTEAFF; CDR3nt: TGCAGTGCTAGACCCTCGGGGGGAGTGAACACTGAAGCTTTCTTT
j_gene: TRBJ2-3; v_gene: TRBV5-8; d_gene: -; abundance: few; CDR3aa: CASSPGRSLQYF; CDR3nt: TGTGCCAGCAGCCCCGGACGGTCCCTACAGTATTTT
j_gene: TRBJ2-7; v_gene: TRBV5-5; d_gene: -; abundance: -; CDR3aa: CASSSNRLTDEQYF; CDR3nt: TGTGCCAGCAGCTCTAATCGACTTACGGACGAGCAGTACTTC
j_gene: TRBJ2-1; v_gene: TRBV6-5; d_gene: -; abundance: -; CDR3aa: CASSVLWTNPTLNEQFF; CDR3nt: TGTGCCAGCAGTGTACTGTGGACTAACCCAACCCTCAATGAGCAGTTCTTC
j_gene: TRBJ2-1; v_gene: TRBV20-1; d_gene: -; abundance: many; CDR3aa: CSARTLGNEQFF; CDR3nt: TGCAGTGCCCGAACTTTGGGGAATGAGCAGTTCTTC
j_gene: TRBJ2-5; v_gene: TRBV7-2; d_gene: -; abundance: -; CDR3aa: CASSLGPSGETQYF; CDR3nt: TGTGCCAGCAGCTTGGGTCCGTCGGGGGAGACCCAGTACTTC
j_gene: TRBJ1-1; v_gene: TRBV18; d_gene: -; abundance: many; CDR3aa: CASSPPGLNTEAFF; CDR3nt: TGTGCCAGCTCACCACCGGGGCTGAACACTGAAGCTTTCTTT
j_gene: TRBJ2-3; v_gene: TRBV29-1; d_gene: -; abundance: -; CDR3aa: CSVDPSNSGLTDTQYF; CDR3nt: TGCAGCGTTGACCCCTCCAATAGCGGTCTCACAGATACGCAGTATTTT
j_gene: TRBJ1-1; v_gene: TRBV11-2; d_gene: -; abundance: -; CDR3aa: CASTLALNTEAFF; CDR3nt: TGTGCCAGCACCCTGGCGCTGAACACTGAAGCTTTCTTT
j_gene: TRBJ2-3; v_gene: TRBV2; d_gene: -; abundance: -; CDR3aa: CASSEYRTDTQYF; CDR3nt: TGTGCCAGCAGTGAATATCGCACAGATACGCAGTATTTT
j_gene: TRBJ1-1; v_gene: TRBV20-1; d_gene: -; abundance: few; CDR3aa: CSARGLGIFEAFF; CDR3nt: TGCAGTGCTAGAGGGTTGGGTATATTTGAAGCTTTCTTT
j_gene: TRBJ2-5; v_gene: TRBV18; d_gene: -; abundance: many; CDR3aa: CASSPPHGTETQYF; CDR3nt: TGTGCCAGCTCACCACCACACGGGACGGAGACCCAGTACTTC
j_gene: TRBJ2-1; v_gene: TRBV12-3/TRBV12-4; d_gene: TRBD2; abundance: few; CDR3aa: CASRGSGASSYNEQFF; CDR3nt: TGTGCCAGCAGGGGGAGCGGGGCGAGCTCCTACAATGAGCAGTTCTTC
j_gene: TRBJ2-5; v_gene: TRBV3-1; d_gene: TRBD2; abundance: few; CDR3aa: CASSQVASGAAETQYF; CDR3nt: TGTGCCAGCAGCCAGGTGGCTAGCGGGGCAGCGGAGACCCAGTACTTC
j_gene: TRBJ1-2; v_gene: TRBV7-2; d_gene: -; abundance: many; CDR3aa: CASSADSNYGYTF; CDR3nt: TGTGCCAGCAGCGCAGACAGTAACTATGGCTACACCTTC
j_gene: TRBJ1-2; v_gene: TRBV18; d_gene: TRBD1; abundance: -; CDR3aa: CASSPRRQGNYGYTF; CDR3nt: TGTGCCAGCTCACCAAGAAGACAGGGGAACTATGGCTACACCTTC
j_gene: TRBJ2-5; v_gene: TRBV20-1; d_gene: -; abundance: few; CDR3aa: CSVTHETQYF; CDR3nt: TGCAGTGTCACCCACGAGACCCAGTACTTC
j_gene: TRBJ1-1; v_gene: TRBV5-5; d_gene: -; abundance: few; CDR3aa: CASSSLGAGPNTEAFF; CDR3nt: TGTGCCAGCAGTTCCCTCGGGGCTGGCCCGAACACTGAAGCTTTCTTT
j_gene: TRBJ2-1; v_gene: TRBV9; d_gene: -; abundance: -; CDR3aa: CASSARVGPGNEQFF; CDR3nt: TGTGCCAGCAGCGCCCGCGTAGGCCCAGGTAATGAGCAGTTCTTC
j_gene: TRBJ2-2; v_gene: TRBV12-3/TRBV12-4; d_gene: -; abundance: few; CDR3aa: CASRSGLLPGELFF; CDR3nt: TGTGCCAGCAGGTCGGGACTGTTACCCGGGGAGCTGTTTTTT
j_gene: TRBJ2-7; v_gene: TRBV18; d_gene: TRBD1; abundance: -; CDR3aa: CASSRTGQIYEQYF; CDR3nt: TGTGCCAGCTCACGGACGGGACAGATCTACGAGCAGTACTTC
j_gene: TRBJ1-1; v_gene: TRBV14; d_gene: -; abundance: few; CDR3aa: CASSQVRQVNTEAFF; CDR3nt: TGTGCCAGCAGCCAAGTGAGACAGGTGAACACTGAAGCTTTCTTT
j_gene: TRBJ2-1; v_gene: TRBV6-2/TRBV6-3; d_gene: TRBD2; abundance: -; CDR3aa: CASSRGTSGRAANEQFF; CDR3nt: TGTGCCAGCAGCCGGGGGACTAGCGGGAGGGCTGCCAATGAGCAGTTCTTC
j_gene: TRBJ2-7; v_gene: TRBV29-1; d_gene: -; abundance: -; CDR3aa: CSFDRGSEQYF; CDR3nt: TGCAGCTTTGACCGGGGGTCCGAGCAGTACTTC
j_gene: TRBJ2-7; v_gene: TRBV5-1; d_gene: TRBD1; abundance: few; CDR3aa: CASSTGQGGYEQYF; CDR3nt: TGCGCCAGCAGCACGGGACAGGGGGGCTACGAGCAGTACTTC
j_gene: TRBJ2-2; v_gene: TRBV5-1; d_gene: -; abundance: many; CDR3aa: CASSSQGNTGELFF; CDR3nt: TGTGCCAGCAGCTCACAGGGAAACACCGGGGAGCTGTTTTTT
j_gene: TRBJ2-2; v_gene: TRBV6-2/TRBV6-3; d_gene: -; abundance: few; CDR3aa: CASSYGGQRELFF; CDR3nt: TGTGCCAGCAGTTACGGGGGCCAGAGGGAGCTGTTTTTT
j_gene: TRBJ2-3; v_gene: TRBV7-8; d_gene: -; abundance: few; CDR3aa: CATLRRGFGTDTQYF; CDR3nt: TGTGCCACCCTCCGTCGGGGGTTTGGCACAGATACGCAGTATTTT
j_gene: TRBJ1-1; v_gene: TRBV7-8; d_gene: -; abundance: few; CDR3aa: CASSPWRTEAFF; CDR3nt: TGTGCCAGCAGCCCCTGGAGGACTGAAGCTTTCTTT
j_gene: TRBJ1-2; v_gene: TRBV5-1; d_gene: -; abundance: few; CDR3aa: CASSLEQGRDYGYTF; CDR3nt: TGCGCCAGCAGCTTGGAACAGGGCAGGGACTATGGCTACACCTTC
j_gene: TRBJ2-2; v_gene: TRBV14; d_gene: TRBD1; abundance: -; CDR3aa: CASSQDPRWDRTGNTGELFF; CDR3nt: TGTGCCAGCAGCCAAGATCCTCGCTGGGACAGGACGGGTAACACCGGGGAGCTGTTTTTT
j_gene: TRBJ2-5; v_gene: TRBV7-2; d_gene: -; abundance: many; CDR3aa: CASSFLRSQETQYF; CDR3nt: TGTGCCAGCAGCTTTTTGCGATCCCAAGAGACCCAGTACTTC
j_gene: TRBJ2-4; v_gene: TRBV5-5; d_gene: TRBD1; abundance: -; CDR3aa: CASRETGKNIQYF; CDR3nt: TGTGCCAGCAGAGAGACAGGGAAAAACATTCAGTACTTC
j_gene: TRBJ2-3; v_gene: TRBV4-1; d_gene: TRBD2; abundance: many; CDR3aa: CASSQSGAGGPTDTQYF; CDR3nt: TGCGCCAGCAGCCAAAGTGGTGCGGGAGGCCCCACAGATACGCAGTATTTT
j_gene: TRBJ1-5; v_gene: TRBV10-3; d_gene: -; abundance: few; CDR3aa: CAISVTDNQPQHF; CDR3nt: TGTGCCATCAGTGTCACAGACAATCAGCCCCAGCATTTT
j_gene: TRBJ2-3; v_gene: TRBV20-1; d_gene: TRBD1; abundance: -; CDR3aa: CSASDRMSTQYF; CDR3nt: TGCAGTGCTTCGGACAGGATGTCTACGCAGTATTTT
j_gene: TRBJ2-5; v_gene: TRBV5-6; d_gene: -; abundance: few; CDR3aa: CASSLFRFLTLDQETQYF; CDR3nt: TGTGCCAGCAGCTTGTTTCGTTTTTTGACTTTGGATCAAGAGACCCAGTACTTC
j_gene: TRBJ1-2; v_gene: TRBV4-2; d_gene: -; abundance: few; CDR3aa: CASSRNSGSNYGYTF; CDR3nt: TGTGCCAGCAGCCGGAACAGCGGATCTAACTATGGCTACACCTTC
j_gene: TRBJ2-2; v_gene: TRBV5-1; d_gene: TRBD2; abundance: -; CDR3aa: CASSFGTSGPGELFF; CDR3nt: TGCGCCAGCAGCTTCGGGACTAGCGGGCCCGGGGAGCTGTTTTTT
j_gene: TRBJ1-3; v_gene: TRBV5-1; d_gene: -; abundance: few; CDR3aa: CASSLDGRFGNTIYF; CDR3nt: TGCGCCAGCAGCCTCGACGGGCGATTTGGAAACACCATATATTTT
j_gene: TRBJ1-1; v_gene: TRBV7-6; d_gene: -; abundance: -; CDR3aa: CASSSPSHTEAFF; CDR3nt: TGTGCCAGCAGCTCACCTTCCCACACTGAAGCTTTCTTT
j_gene: TRBJ2-3; v_gene: TRBV20-1; d_gene: -; abundance: many; CDR3aa: CSASPRALTDTQYF; CDR3nt: TGCAGTGCTAGTCCGCGGGCTTTAACAGATACGCAGTATTTT
j_gene: TRBJ2-3; v_gene: TRBV12-3/TRBV12-4; d_gene: -; abundance: few; CDR3aa: CASSQRGGPTDTQYF; CDR3nt: TGTGCCAGCAGTCAGAGAGGAGGGCCCACAGATACGCAGTATTTT
j_gene: TRBJ2-1; v_gene: TRBV7-6; d_gene: -; abundance: -; CDR3aa: CASSLDTGRVGEQFF; CDR3nt: TGTGCCAGCAGCTTAGACACGGGTCGGGTCGGTGAGCAGTTCTTC
j_gene: TRBJ2-1; v_gene: TRBV5-5; d_gene: -; abundance: few; CDR3aa: CASSRGGPPFF; CDR3nt: TGTGCCAGCAGCCGAGGTGGACCCCCATTCTTC
j_gene: TRBJ2-3; v_gene: TRBV6-1; d_gene: -; abundance: few; CDR3aa: CASSDLDWKSTDTQYF; CDR3nt: TGTGCCAGCAGTGATCTGGACTGGAAGAGCACAGATACGCAGTATTTT
j_gene: TRBJ2-1; v_gene: TRBV29-1; d_gene: -; abundance: -; CDR3aa: CSVEVSGRSSYNEQFF; CDR3nt: TGCAGCGTTGAAGTCTCAGGTAGGAGCTCCTACAATGAGCAGTTCTTC